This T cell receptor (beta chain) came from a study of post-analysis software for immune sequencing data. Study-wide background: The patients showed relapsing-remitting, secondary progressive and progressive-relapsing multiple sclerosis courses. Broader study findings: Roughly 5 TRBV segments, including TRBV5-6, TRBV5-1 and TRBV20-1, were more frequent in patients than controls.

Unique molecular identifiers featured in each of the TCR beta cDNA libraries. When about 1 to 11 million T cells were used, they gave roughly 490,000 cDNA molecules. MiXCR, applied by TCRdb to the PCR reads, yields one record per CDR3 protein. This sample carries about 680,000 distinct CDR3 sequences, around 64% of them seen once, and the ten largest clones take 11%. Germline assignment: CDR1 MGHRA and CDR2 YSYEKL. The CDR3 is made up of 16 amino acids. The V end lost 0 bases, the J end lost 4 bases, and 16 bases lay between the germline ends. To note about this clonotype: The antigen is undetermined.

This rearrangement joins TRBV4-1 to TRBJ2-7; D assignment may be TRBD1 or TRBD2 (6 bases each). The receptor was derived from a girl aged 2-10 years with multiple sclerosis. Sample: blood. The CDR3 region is CASSQDWAGEDYEQYF. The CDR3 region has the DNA TGCGCCAGCAGCCAAGATTGGGCAGGGGAGGATTACGAGCAGTACTTC.